Following are 29 T cell receptor beta chains from one sample sequenced in a study of cytomegalovirus exposure and HLA in healthy donors (dated by TCRdb to 2015 to 2018). The method behind the library was the immunoSEQ multiplex PCR assay. For the multiplex PCR, a mixture combining 60 forward primers for TCR Vbeta segments and 13 reverse primers for TCR Jbeta segments was used. As stored in TCRdb, this immuneACCESS dataset retains in-frame rearrangements with V and J assigned. A fraction of the clones does not appear; measured against another copy, unresolved V genes explain less than half of the discrepancy, and the remainder lacks a known reason. The sample yields approximately 180,000 clones; about four fifths were counted once. The ten most abundant clones make up about 1.7% of the sample. Sequences were obtained from PBMCs. These receptors all come from a man between 18 and 29 years old in good health and CMV-seronegative.

The genes are TRBV19 and TRBJ2-3; perhaps TRBD2 as D (7 bases). Germline CDR1 and CDR2: LNHDA and SQIVND (reference sequence). V was clipped by 8 bases and J by 8 bases, with 17 bases between them. The CDR3 has 13 amino acids. CDR3 nucleotide sequence: TGTGCCAGTCGGGGGGCGGGGTTGGGTACGCAGTATTTT. It translates to CASRGAGLGTQYF.

The chain has TRBV7-9 and TRBJ2-1; TRBD2 matches at 11 bases. Germline loops: CDR1 SEHNR, CDR2 FQNEAQ (reference sequence). Trimming at V came to 3 bases and at J to 9 bases, leaving 7 bases not matched to a gene. The CDR3 totals 15 residues. The CDR3 sequence is CASSFETSGKGEQFF. The CDR3 nucleotides are TGTGCCAGCAGCTTCGAGACTAGCGGGAAGGGTGAGCAGTTCTTC.

V gene TRBV5-8 combines with J gene TRBJ2-1; D unresolved. The CDR3 consists of 13 residues. The V end lost 5 bases, the J end lost 4 bases, and 10 bases lay between the germline ends. Germline V gene sequence: CDR1 SGHTS, CDR2 YDEGEE. This chain's CDR3 is CASRAGFYNEQFF. CDR3 nucleotide sequence: TGTGCCAGCAGGGCCGGGTTTTACAATGAGCAGTTCTTC.

V usage is TRBV9 and J usage is TRBJ1-1; 8 bases are shared with TRBD1. The length of the CDR3 is 16 residues. V shed 0 bases and J 6 bases; nucleotides not matched to a gene: 10. Germline lookup yields CDR1 SGDLS and CDR2 YYNGEE. CDR3 protein: CASSVDLGQGFAEAFF. In nucleotides, the CDR3 is TGTGCCAGCAGCGTAGACCTAGGACAGGGTTTCGCTGAAGCTTTCTTT.

CDR3 bases: TGTGCCAGCAGCCCGGGGACATTGAGGGGATACGAGCAGTACTTC. This gives the protein CASSPGTLRGYEQYF. This rearrangement joins TRBV5-4 to TRBJ2-5, with D perhaps matching TRBD1 (6 bases). The J call is in doubt because the DNA end fits TRBJ2-7 better. Germline V gene sequence: CDR1 SGHNT, CDR2 YYREEE (reference sequence). This CDR3 comprises 15 residues.

This chain uses TRBV18 with TRBJ2-5, with D possibly matching TRBD2 (6 bases). The J call may be in error: the DNA end matches TRBJ2-7 better. Germline V gene sequence: CDR1 KGHSH, CDR2 LQKENI. The CDR3 consists of 15 residues. The CDR3: CASSPGEDTAYEQYF. In nucleotides, the CDR3 is TGTGCCAGCTCACCAGGGGAGGACACAGCCTACGAGCAGTACTTC.

The chain carries TRBV27 and TRBJ2-3; 8 bases fit TRBD2. CDR1 and CDR2 (germline): MNHEY, SMNVEV (reference sequence). The junction had 11 bases not matched to a gene; V was cut back by 4 bases and J by 14 bases. This CDR3 is built from 13 residues. The CDR3 DNA reads as TGTGCCAGCAGTTCGAATCGGGGGGGGCTTAGGTATTTT. Translation gives CASSSNRGGLRYF.

The CDR3 reads CASSHAAGEGETQYF. CDR3 in DNA: TGTGCCAGCAGTCACGCGGCGGGAGAGGGCGAGACCCAGTACTTC. The rearrangement uses TRBV6-1 and TRBJ2-5; 7 nucleotides align to TRBD2. Per the germline V gene, CDR1 is MNHNS and CDR2 is SASEGT. The length of the CDR3 is 15 residues. V lost 5 bases, J lost 5 bases, and 11 bases stayed unmatched.

This chain uses TRBV18 with TRBJ2-3; 11 nucleotides agree with TRBD2. Germline V gene lookup returns CDR1 KGHSH and CDR2 LQKENI. There are 16 residues in the CDR3. Trimming removed 8 bases from V and 2 bases from J; junction bases left unmatched: 9. CDR3 nucleotide sequence: TGTGCCAGCGCCAGCGGACTAGCGGGTTTCACAGATACGCAGTATTTT. It translates to CASASGLAGFTDTQYF. The full variable domain, its missing parts supplied by reference TRBV18 and TRBJ2-3, is NAGVMQNPRHLVRRRGQEARLRCSPMKGHSHVYWYRQLPEEGLKFMVYLQKENIIDESGMPKERFSAEFPKEGPSILRIQQVVRGDSAAYFCASASGLAGFTDTQYFGPGTRLTVL.

The DNA of the CDR3 is TGTGCCAGCAGCTTGGTGGCTAGCGAAACCTACTACGAGCAGTACTTC. Protein: CASSLVASETYYEQYF. The chain recombines TRBV5-5 with TRBJ2-7; perhaps TRBD2 as D (6 bases). V shed 0 bases and J shed 3 bases, with 16 bases lying between them. The CDR3 contains 16 residues. CDR1 is SGHKS, CDR2 YYEKEE, per germline (reference sequence). The entire variable domain, with the rest obtained from reference TRBV5-5 and TRBJ2-7, is as follows: DAGVTQSPTHLIKTRGQQVTLRCSPISGHKSVSWYQQVLGQGPQFIFQYYEKEERGRGNFPDRFSARQFPNYSSELNVNALLLGDSALYLCASSLVASETYYEQYFGPGTRLTVT.

The chain links TRBV5-1 to TRBJ2-7; TRBD1 aligns across 8 bases. Germline V gene lookup returns CDR1 SGHRS and CDR2 YFSETQ. J lost 4 bases, V lost 7 bases, and 13 bases had no gene match. This CDR3 is built from 15 residues. DNA of the CDR3: TGCGCCAGCCAAAACTGGACAGGGAAGGGGTACGAGCAGTACTTC. This translates into CASQNWTGKGYEQYF.

The chain has TRBV7-2 and TRBJ2-5, with 11 positions matching TRBD1. CDR1 is SGHTA, CDR2 FQGNSA, per germline. This CDR3 is 16 amino acids long. J lost 7 bases, V lost 10 bases, and 17 bases had no gene match. For the CDR3, the DNA is TGTGCCACAGGGGGCCCCGGGACAGGGGGAAGGGGGACCCAGTACTTC. Translation gives CATGGPGTGGRGTQYF.

There are a few counts of this clone. The chain combines TRBV5-4 with TRBJ2-5; a possible D gene is TRBD2 (5 bases). The V gene's germline CDR1 is SGHNT and CDR2 YYREEE (reference sequence). V was cut by 4 bases and J by 5 bases, with 12 bases left in between. There are 13 residues in the CDR3. CDR3 sequence: CASSPGGYETQYF. The CDR3, as DNA: TGTGCCAGCAGCCCTGGAGGTTATGAGACCCAGTACTTC. Drawing the rest from reference TRBV5-4 and TRBJ2-5, the complete variable domain is ETGVTQSPTHLIKTRGQQVTLRCSSQSGHNTVSWYQQALGQGPQFIFQYYREEENGRGNFPPRFSGLQFPNYSSELNVNALELDDSALYLCASSPGGYETQYFGPGTRLLVL.

This chain links TRBV7-9 with TRBJ2-5, with a possible D match to TRBD2 (5 bases). Per germline, CDR1 SEHNR and CDR2 FQNEAQ (reference sequence). The V end lost 1 base, the J end lost 1 base, and 10 bases lay between the germline ends. CDR3 length: 15 amino acids. The CDR3 loop reads CASSLGYRGQETQYF. CDR3 nucleotide sequence: TGTGCCAGCAGCTTAGGTTACCGGGGCCAAGAGACCCAGTACTTC.

The chain has TRBV19 and TRBJ1-1; D perhaps matches TRBD1 (5 bases). V was clipped by 4 bases and J by 6 bases, with 18 bases between them. The CDR3 has 15 amino acids. CDR1 LNHDA and CDR2 SQIVND come from the germline V gene (reference sequence). CDR3 region: CASSRGQPFLPEAFF. In DNA form, the CDR3 reads TGTGCCAGTAGTAGAGGACAACCCTTCCTACCTGAAGCTTTCTTT. Combining the CDR3 with reference TRBV19 and TRBJ1-1 gives the whole variable domain DGGITQSPKYLFRKEGQNVTLSCEQNLNHDAMYWYRQDPGQGLRLIYYSQIVNDFQKGDIAEGYSVSREKKESFPLTVTSAQKNPTAFYLCASSRGQPFLPEAFFGQGTRLTVV.

The chain employs TRBV4-3 and TRBJ2-2, with 7 bases that match TRBD1. The trim removed 0 bases at V and 7 bases at J, leaving 11 bases unmatched. Germline assignment: CDR1 LGHNA and CDR2 YSLEER. This CDR3 has 17 residues. The CDR3 reads CASSQDEIGGADGELFF. The CDR3 nucleotides are TGCGCCAGCAGCCAAGATGAAATAGGGGGCGCGGACGGGGAGCTGTTTTTT.

The gene calls are TRBV7-2 and TRBJ2-3; 16 bases fit TRBD2. CDR3 length: 17 residues. Germline V gives CDR1 SGHTA, CDR2 FQGNSA. After removal of 5 bases from V and 1 base from J, the junction contained 3 bases not matched to a gene. CDR3 in DNA: TGTGCCAGCAGCGGGACTAGCGGGAGGGTGGGCACAGATACGCAGTATTTT. This codes for CASSGTSGRVGTDTQYF.

This chain joins TRBV27 and TRBJ2-2; 7 nucleotides match TRBD1. Trimming cost V 6 bases and J 5 bases; bases outside gene matches: 9. Germline V lookup: CDR1 MNHEY, CDR2 SMNVEV (reference sequence). The CDR3 loop spans 15 amino acids. The CDR3 DNA reads TGTGCCAGCAGCCCAAGGGGGCCGAGGACCGGGGAGCTGTTTTTT. It specifies CASSPRGPRTGELFF.

This clone showed up just a few times. The genes are TRBV19 and TRBJ2-7; TRBD2 agrees at 10 bases. This CDR3 is 15 amino acids long. J was trimmed by 2 bases and V by 4 bases; bases with no gene match: 5. Germline values: CDR1 LNHDA, CDR2 SQIVND (reference sequence). The CDR3 DNA follows: TGTGCCAGTAGTAGAGGACTAGCGGACCCCTACGAGCAGTACTTC. Its protein product is CASSRGLADPYEQYF. Variable domain in full (rest from reference TRBV19 and TRBJ2-7): DGGITQSPKYLFRKEGQNVTLSCEQNLNHDAMYWYRQDPGQGLRLIYYSQIVNDFQKGDIAEGYSVSREKKESFPLTVTSAQKNPTAFYLCASSRGLADPYEQYFGPGTRLTVT.

The chain is built from TRBV19 and TRBJ2-2, with 10 bases lining up with TRBD1. Germline values: CDR1 LNHDA, CDR2 SQIVND (reference sequence). This CDR3 has 18 amino acids. V was clipped by 7 bases and J by 1 base; unmatched bases: 12. CDR3 region: CASNPTGGIIKNTGELFF. DNA for the CDR3: TGTGCCAGTAATCCGACAGGGGGCATAATAAAGAACACCGGGGAGCTGTTTTTT.

This clone was picked up a small number of times. The chain is built from TRBV18 and TRBJ2-6, with 9 nucleotides matching TRBD1. The CDR3 runs to 18 residues. Germline loops: CDR1 KGHSH, CDR2 LQKENI. The V and J ends lost 2 bases and 0 bases, in that order; junction bases with no gene match: 5. The CDR3 DNA is TGTGCCAGCTCACCAACCGGGACAGGGAGCTCTGGGGCCAACGTCCTGACTTTC. Encoded protein: CASSPTGTGSSGANVLTF.

The chain is built from TRBV18 and TRBJ1-5, with D possibly matching TRBD1 (5 bases). The CDR3 runs to 15 residues. CDR1 and CDR2 from the germline V gene are KGHSH and LQKENI. Trimming cost V 3 bases and J 2 bases, with 11 bases left between them. The CDR3 DNA reads as TGTGCCAGCTCACCGGGGGGAGGGGGCAATCAGCCCCAGCATTTT. As protein: CASSPGGGGNQPQHF.

This rearrangement joins TRBV5-4 to TRBJ2-1; 10 bases align to TRBD2. CDR1 is SGHNT and CDR2 is YYREEE in the germline V gene (reference sequence). The CDR3 is made up of 17 amino acids. V shed 3 bases and J 0 bases; nucleotides not matched to a gene: 6. CDR3 in amino acids: CASSSGLAAPSYNEQFF. CDR3 coding DNA: TGTGCCAGCAGCTCCGGACTAGCGGCACCCTCCTACAATGAGCAGTTCTTC.

The chain links TRBV4-3 to TRBJ1-2; TRBD1 matches at 7 bases. Unmatched junction bases numbered 9, after V lost 0 bases and J lost 5 bases. The CDR3 length is 16 residues. Germline CDR1 is LGHNA and CDR2 is YSLEER. CDR3 DNA: TGCGCCAGCAGCCAAGATCGACAGGGTGGGGCGTATGGCTACACCTTC. Its protein product is CASSQDRQGGAYGYTF.

The rearrangement joins TRBV7-6 to TRBJ2-5; TRBD1 agrees at 11 bases. The end of the DNA aligns better with TRBJ2-7, so the J call may be wrong. CDR1 is SGHVS, CDR2 FNYEAQ, per germline. The CDR3 length is 17 residues. The chain's CDR3 is CASSLGTGGLSAYEQYF. The CDR3 DNA reads TGTGCCAGCAGCTTAGGGACAGGGGGCCTTTCGGCCTACGAGCAGTACTTC.

The CDR3: CASSLGGRTYEQYF. The CDR3 coding sequence is TGTGCCAGCAGCTTAGGCGGCCGAACCTACGAGCAGTACTTC. The V and J genes are TRBV9 and TRBJ2-7; D is undetermined. This CDR3 region has 14 residues. From germline, CDR1 is SGDLS and CDR2 YYNGEE. Trimming removed 4 bases at V and 2 bases at J, with 13 bases between.

J is TRBJ2-7 and V is TRBV5-4, with TRBD1 matching 10 bases. V gave up 1 base and J gave up 4 bases; unmatched junction bases: 5. The CDR3 is made up of 15 amino acids. Germline V gene sequence: CDR1 SGHNT, CDR2 YYREEE (reference sequence). CDR3 sequence (DNA): TGTGCCAGCAGCTTGAGGACAGGGGGTTGGTACGAGCAGTACTTC. It is translated as CASSLRTGGWYEQYF.

The rearrangement uses TRBV7-6 and TRBJ2-2; TRBD1 aligns across 10 bases. Germline values: CDR1 SGHVS, CDR2 FNYEAQ. CDR3 length equals 16 residues. Unmatched junction bases numbered 6, after V lost 5 bases and J lost 3 bases. CDR3 region: CASSPTGGRHTGELFF. The DNA for the CDR3 is TGTGCCAGCAGCCCGACAGGGGGCCGGCACACCGGGGAGCTGTTTTTT.

The CDR3: CSARGLGTYEQYF. CDR3 DNA sequence: TGCAGCGCCCGAGGACTAGGGACCTACGAGCAGTACTTC. The chain employs TRBV29-1 and TRBJ2-5; TRBD2 matches 7 bases. Judging by the DNA end, TRBJ2-7 fits better; the J call may be wrong. This CDR3 contains 13 residues. Germline V gene sequence: CDR1 SQVTM, CDR2 ANQGSEA.